The entry that follows covers one T cell receptor beta chain sequence. The sample originates from a study of blood T cell repertoires in COVID-19. Libraries were prepared by immunoSEQ multiplex PCR; TCRdb keeps only in-frame clonotypes and omits some of them. The sample contains around 70,000 clones, 75% of which appear only once. The CDR3 consists of 16 residues. V was pared by 5 bases and J by 4 bases, with 18 bases between. Per the germline V gene, CDR1 is SGHVS and CDR2 is FQNEAQ. This receptor was taken from a man aged 70 or older with acute or convalescent COVID-19. V is TRBV7-8 and J is TRBJ1-5; tentatively, D is TRBD1 (6 bases). The sequenced sample consisted of peripheral blood. The CDR3 region is CASSRDRLTGNQPQHF. The CDR3 bases are TGTGCCAGCAGCCGAGACAGGTTAACAGGGAATCAGCCCCAGCATTTT.